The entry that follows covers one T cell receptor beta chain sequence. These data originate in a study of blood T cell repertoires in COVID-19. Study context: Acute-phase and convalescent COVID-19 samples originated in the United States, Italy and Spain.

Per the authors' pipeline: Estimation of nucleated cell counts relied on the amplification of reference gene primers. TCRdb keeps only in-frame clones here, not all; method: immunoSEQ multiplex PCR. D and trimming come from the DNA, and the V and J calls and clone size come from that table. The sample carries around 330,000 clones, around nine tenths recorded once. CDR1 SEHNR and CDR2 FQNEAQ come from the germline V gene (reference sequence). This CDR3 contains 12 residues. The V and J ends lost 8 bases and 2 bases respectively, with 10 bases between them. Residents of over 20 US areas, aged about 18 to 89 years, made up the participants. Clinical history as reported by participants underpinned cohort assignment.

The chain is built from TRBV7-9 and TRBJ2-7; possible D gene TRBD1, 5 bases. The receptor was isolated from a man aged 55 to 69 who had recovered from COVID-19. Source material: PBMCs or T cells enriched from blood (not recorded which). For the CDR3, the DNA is TGTGCCAGCTCTCCAGGGACCTACGAGCAGTACTTC. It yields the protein CASSPGTYEQYF.